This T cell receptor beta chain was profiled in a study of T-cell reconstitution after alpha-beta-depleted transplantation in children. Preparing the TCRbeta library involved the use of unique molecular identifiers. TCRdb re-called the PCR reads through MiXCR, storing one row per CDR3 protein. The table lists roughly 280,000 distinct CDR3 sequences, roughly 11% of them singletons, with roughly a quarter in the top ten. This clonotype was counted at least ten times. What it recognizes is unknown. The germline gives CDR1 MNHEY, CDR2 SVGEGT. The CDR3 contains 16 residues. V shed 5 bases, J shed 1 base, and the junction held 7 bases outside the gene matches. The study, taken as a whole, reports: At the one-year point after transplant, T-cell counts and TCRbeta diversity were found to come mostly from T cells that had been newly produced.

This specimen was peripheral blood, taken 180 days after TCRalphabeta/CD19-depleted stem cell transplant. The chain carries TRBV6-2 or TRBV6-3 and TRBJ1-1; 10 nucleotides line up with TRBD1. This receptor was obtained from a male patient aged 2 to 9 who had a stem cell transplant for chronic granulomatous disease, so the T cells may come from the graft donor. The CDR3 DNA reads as TGTGCCAGCAGTCACGACAGGGGGCGGAGGAACACTGAAGCTTTCTTT. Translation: CASSHDRGRRNTEAFF.